This TCR beta chain came from a study of regulatory T cells in long-lasting Graves disease. Study-level results: Persistent disease was associated with favored TRBV28 usage and with favored use of TRBJ1-2 and TRBJ2-5. Compared with new cases, persistent Graves' patients showed reduced TCR diversity.

The time point was: persistent/refractory GD, antithyroid drugs over 5 years with positive TRAb. TCR sequences were obtained from RNA taken from PBMCs. Comments on this clonotype: As yet, its antigen is unknown.

Building of the TCR beta libraries involved iRepertoire HTBI primers and Arm-PCR of CDR3 regions. TCRdb analysed the multiplex PCR reads with MiXCR anew, one entry per CDR3 protein. The table has 500,000 to 700,000 distinct CDR3 sequences, roughly 30% seen once; the top ten hold around 42%. V lost 5 bases to trimming and J lost 3 bases, with 11 bases between them. The CDR3 loop spans 14 amino acids. Germline V gene data show CDR1 as MNHEY and CDR2 as SMNVEV (reference sequence). The starting material was peripheral blood mononuclear cells (PBMCs), obtained when the disease was refractory, from a patient treated with antithyroid drugs. V is TRBV27 and J is TRBJ1-5; D is possibly TRBD1 (5 bases). This receptor was taken from a female donor with Graves disease. CDR3 residues: CASSREGDNQPQHF. The CDR3 bases are TGTGCCAGCAGTAGAGAAGGGGACAATCAGCCCCAGCATTTT.